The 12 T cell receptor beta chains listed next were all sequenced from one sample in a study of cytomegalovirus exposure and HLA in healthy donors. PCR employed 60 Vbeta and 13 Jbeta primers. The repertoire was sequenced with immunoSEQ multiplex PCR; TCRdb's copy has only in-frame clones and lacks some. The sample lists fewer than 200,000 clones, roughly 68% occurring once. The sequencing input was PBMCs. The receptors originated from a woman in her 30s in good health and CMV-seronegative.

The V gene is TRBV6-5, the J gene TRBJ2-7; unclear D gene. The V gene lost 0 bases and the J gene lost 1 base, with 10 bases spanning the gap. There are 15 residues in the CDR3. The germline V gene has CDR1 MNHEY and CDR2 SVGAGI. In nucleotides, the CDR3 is TGTGCCAGCAGTTACTCGACCCCAGGATCCTACGAGCAGTACTTC. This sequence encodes CASSYSTPGSYEQYF.

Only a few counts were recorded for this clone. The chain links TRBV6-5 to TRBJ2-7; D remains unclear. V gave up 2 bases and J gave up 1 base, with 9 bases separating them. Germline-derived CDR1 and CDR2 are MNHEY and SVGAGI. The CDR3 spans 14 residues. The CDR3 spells CASSYLSTSYEQYF. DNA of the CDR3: TGTGCCAGCAGTTACCTCAGTACGTCCTACGAGCAGTACTTC.

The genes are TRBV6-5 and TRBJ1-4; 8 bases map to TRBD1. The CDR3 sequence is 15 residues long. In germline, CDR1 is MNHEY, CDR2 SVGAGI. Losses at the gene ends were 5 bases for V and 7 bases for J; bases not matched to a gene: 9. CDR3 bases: TGTGCCAGCAGTCCACCGGGACAGGCCGTTGAAAAACTGTTTTTT. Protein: CASSPPGQAVEKLFF.

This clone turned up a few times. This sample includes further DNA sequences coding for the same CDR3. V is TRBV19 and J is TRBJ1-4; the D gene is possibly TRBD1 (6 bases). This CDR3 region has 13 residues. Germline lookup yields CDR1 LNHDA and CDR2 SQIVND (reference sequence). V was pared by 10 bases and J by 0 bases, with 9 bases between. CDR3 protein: CATRGATNEKLFF. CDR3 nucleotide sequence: TGTGCCACCAGGGGTGCAACTAATGAAAAACTGTTTTTT.

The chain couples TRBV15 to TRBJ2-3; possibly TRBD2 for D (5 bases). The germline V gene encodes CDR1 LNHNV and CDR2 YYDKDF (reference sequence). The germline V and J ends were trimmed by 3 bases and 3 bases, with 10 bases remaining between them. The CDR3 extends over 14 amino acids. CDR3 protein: CATSSGRGTDTQYF. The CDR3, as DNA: TGTGCCACCAGCAGCGGCCGGGGTACAGATACGCAGTATTTT.

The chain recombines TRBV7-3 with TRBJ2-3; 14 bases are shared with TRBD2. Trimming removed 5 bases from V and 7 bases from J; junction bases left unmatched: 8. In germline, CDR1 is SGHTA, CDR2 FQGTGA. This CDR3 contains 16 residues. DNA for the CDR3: TGTGCCAGCAGCCCGGGGACTAGCGGGAGAGGAAATACGCAGTATTTT. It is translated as CASSPGTSGRGNTQYF.

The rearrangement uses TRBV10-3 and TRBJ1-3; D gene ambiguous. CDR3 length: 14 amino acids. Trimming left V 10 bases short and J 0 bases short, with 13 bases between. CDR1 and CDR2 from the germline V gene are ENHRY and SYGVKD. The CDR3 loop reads CASTEGFSGNTIYF. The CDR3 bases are TGTGCCAGCACAGAGGGTTTCTCTGGAAACACCATATATTTT.

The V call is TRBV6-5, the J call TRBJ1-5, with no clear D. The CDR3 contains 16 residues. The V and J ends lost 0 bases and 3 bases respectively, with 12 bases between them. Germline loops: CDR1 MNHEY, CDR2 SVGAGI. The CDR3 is CASSYSGFGSNQPQHF. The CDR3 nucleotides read TGTGCCAGCAGTTACTCGGGCTTTGGTTCCAATCAGCCCCAGCATTTT.

This CDR3 reads CASSVASGQGLYEQYF. The DNA of the CDR3 is TGTGCCAGCAGCGTAGCCTCGGGACAGGGCCTCTACGAGCAGTACTTC. The chain links TRBV9 to TRBJ2-7, with 9 nucleotides matching TRBD1. Germline values: CDR1 SGDLS, CDR2 YYNGEE. V shed 0 bases, J shed 3 bases, and the junction held 7 bases outside the gene matches. The CDR3 totals 16 residues.

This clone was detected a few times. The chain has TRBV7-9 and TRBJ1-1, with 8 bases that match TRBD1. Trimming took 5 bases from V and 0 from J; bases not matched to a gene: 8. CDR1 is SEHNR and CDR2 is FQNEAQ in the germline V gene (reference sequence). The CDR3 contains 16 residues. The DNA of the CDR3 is TGTGCCAGCAGCCCCCGACAGGGGCGGTTGAACACTGAAGCTTTCTTT. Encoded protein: CASSPRQGRLNTEAFF. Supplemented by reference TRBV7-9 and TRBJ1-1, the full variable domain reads DTGVSQNPRHKITKRGQNVTFRCDPISEHNRLYWYRQTLGQGPEFLTYFQNEAQLEKSRLLSDRFSAERPKGSFSTLEIQRTEQGDSAMYLCASSPRQGRLNTEAFFGQGTRLTVV.

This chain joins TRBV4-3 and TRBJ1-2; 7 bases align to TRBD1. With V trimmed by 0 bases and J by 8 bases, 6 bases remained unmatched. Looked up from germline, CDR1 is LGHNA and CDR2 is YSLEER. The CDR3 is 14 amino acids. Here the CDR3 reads CASSQDATGYGYTF. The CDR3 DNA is TGCGCCAGCAGCCAAGATGCGACAGGGTACGGCTACACCTTC.

The CDR3 sequence: CASSPGDRPNYGYTF. CDR3 DNA: TGTGCCAGCAGCCCTGGGGACAGGCCCAACTATGGCTACACCTTC. This chain uses TRBV7-3 with TRBJ1-2, with TRBD1 matching over 8 bases. This CDR3 has 15 residues. V was pared by 5 bases and J by 2 bases, with 7 bases of the junction left unmatched. Germline values: CDR1 SGHTA, CDR2 FQGTGA.